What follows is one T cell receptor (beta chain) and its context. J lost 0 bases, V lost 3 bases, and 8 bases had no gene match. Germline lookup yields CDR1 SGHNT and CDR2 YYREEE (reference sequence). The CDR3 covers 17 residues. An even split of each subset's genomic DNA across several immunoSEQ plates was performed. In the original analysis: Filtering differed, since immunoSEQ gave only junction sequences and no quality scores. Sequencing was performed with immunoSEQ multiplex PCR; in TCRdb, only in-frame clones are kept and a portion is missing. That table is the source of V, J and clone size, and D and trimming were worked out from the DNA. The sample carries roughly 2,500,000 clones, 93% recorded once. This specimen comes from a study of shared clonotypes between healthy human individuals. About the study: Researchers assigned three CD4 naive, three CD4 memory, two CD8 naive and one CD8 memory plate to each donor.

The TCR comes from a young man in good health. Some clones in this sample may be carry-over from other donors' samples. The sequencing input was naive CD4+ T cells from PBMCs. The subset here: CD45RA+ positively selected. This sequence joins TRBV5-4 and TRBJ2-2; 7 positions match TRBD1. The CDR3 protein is CASSSVPTGSNTGELFF. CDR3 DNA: TGTGCCAGCAGCTCCGTCCCGACAGGGTCGAACACCGGGGAGCTGTTTTTT.